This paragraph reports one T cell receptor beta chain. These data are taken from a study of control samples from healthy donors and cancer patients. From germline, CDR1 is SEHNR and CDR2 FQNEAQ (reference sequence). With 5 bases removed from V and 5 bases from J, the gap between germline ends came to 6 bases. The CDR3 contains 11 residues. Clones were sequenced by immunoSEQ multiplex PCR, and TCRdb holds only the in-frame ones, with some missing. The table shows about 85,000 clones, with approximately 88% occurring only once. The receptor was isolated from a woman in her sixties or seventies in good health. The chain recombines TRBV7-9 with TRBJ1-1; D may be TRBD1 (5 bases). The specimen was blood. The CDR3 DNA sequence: TGTGCCAGCAGCCGGGGGACTGAAGCTTTCTTT. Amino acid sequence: CASSRGTEAFF.